The sequence of this T cell receptor beta chain was determined in a study of T cells in Graves' hyperthyroidism and ophthalmopathy. This clonotype was counted only a few times. Blood sampling occurred at first hyperthyroidism diagnosis, ahead of any ophthalmopathy symptoms. Out of less than 12 ml of fresh peripheral blood came the PBMCs. RNA transcripts provided the source from which TCR beta CDR3 regions were amplified. HTBI primers were the set used in a first-round RT-PCR of the TCR CDR3. TCRdb recomputed calls from the multiplex PCR reads with MiXCR, one row per CDR3 protein. The sample comprises about 580,000 distinct CDR3 sequences, roughly 14% of which are singletons, and about 5.8% rests with the top ten. The TCR originated in a woman aged 30 to 39 with Graves' hyperthyroidism that later progressed to Graves' ophthalmopathy. Input material: blood.

Here the CDR3 reads CASSYSGVRSYTF. DNA of the CDR3: TGTGCCAGCAGTTACTCGGGCGTACGGAGCTACACCTTC. The chain recombines TRBV6-5 with TRBJ1-2; D unresolved. Germline loops: CDR1 MNHEY, CDR2 SVGAGI. V was shortened by 0 bases and J by 9 bases, with 11 bases between the two germline ends. The CDR3 sequence is 13 residues long.